These 13 T cell receptor beta chains share one sample of origin, sequenced in a study of neoadjuvant anti-PD-1 for oral cavity cancer. Data came from immunoSEQ multiplex PCR; TCRdb stores just in-frame clones and leaves some out. The sample yields about 7,800 clones, nearly 70% seen once. Stated time point: after neoadjuvant nivolumab, at surgical resection. The sample was PBMCs, taken after nivolumab (anti-PD-1) treatment. Source of these receptors: a person between 40 and 85 years old with oral cavity squamous cell carcinoma.

This clone has only a few counts. The V and J genes are TRBV14 and TRBJ1-6; D gene ambiguous. Trimming left V 0 bases short and J 0 bases short, with 15 bases between. The CDR3 sequence is 19 residues long. The germline CDR1 and CDR2 sequences are SGHDN and FVKESK. The CDR3 here is CASSQDWPDFSSYNSPLHF. CDR3 nucleotides: TGTGCCAGCAGCCAAGATTGGCCGGATTTTAGCTCCTATAATTCACCCCTCCACTTT.

The rearrangement links TRBV19 to TRBJ1-1; unclear D gene. Trimming took 3 bases from V and 0 from J, leaving 17 bases between them. The CDR3 totals 17 residues. Germline V gene sequence: CDR1 LNHDA, CDR2 SQIVND (reference sequence). CDR3 bases: TGTGCCAGTAGTATTTTCCCCCCGGCGGCCCTGAACACTGAAGCTTTCTTT. Translated, it gives CASSIFPPAALNTEAFF.

The J gene is TRBJ1-6, the V gene TRBV6-1, with a possible D match to TRBD1 (6 bases). This CDR3 is 17 amino acids long. V was shortened by 3 bases and J by 5 bases, with 17 bases between the two germline ends. Germline V gene data show CDR1 as MNHNS and CDR2 as SASEGT. In DNA form, the CDR3 reads TGTGCCAGCAGTGAGAGGGGGAACTCAGGCAATAATTCACCCCTCCACTTT. Translating it yields CASSERGNSGNNSPLHF.

This chain links TRBV7-2 with TRBJ2-3; no clear D. The V end was cut by 5 bases, the J end by 0 bases, with 12 bases between. The CDR3 sequence is 15 residues long. Per the germline V gene, CDR1 is SGHTA and CDR2 is FQGNSA. This CDR3 is CASSLTRRSTDTQYF. The CDR3 nucleotides read TGTGCCAGCAGCCTGACAAGGCGAAGCACAGATACGCAGTATTTT.

This rearrangement joins TRBV27 to TRBJ1-4, with 8 bases fitting TRBD1. The germline gives CDR1 MNHEY, CDR2 SMNVEV (reference sequence). With V trimmed by 6 bases and J by 8 bases, 17 bases remained unmatched. The CDR3 runs 17 residues. CDR3: CASRTRQGAPFGEKLFF. The CDR3 DNA reads TGTGCCAGCAGAACGCGGCAGGGGGCCCCCTTCGGCGAAAAACTGTTTTTT.

DNA for the CDR3: TGTGCCAGCAGCTTACTCGGGGTTGGGGAAGCTTTCTTT. This translates into CASSLLGVGEAFF. This chain links TRBV7-2 with TRBJ1-1; no clear D. The germline V gene has CDR1 SGHTA and CDR2 FQGNSA. Trimming took 2 bases from V and 8 from J, leaving 12 bases between them. The CDR3 runs 13 residues.

This clone was observed once. The chain combines TRBV9 with TRBJ2-5; D remains unclear. The CDR3 consists of 14 residues. Germline V gene lookup returns CDR1 SGDLS and CDR2 YYNGEE. Trimming stripped 2 bases from V and 4 bases from J, with 12 bases between. CDR3 nucleotide sequence: TGTGCCAGCAGCGTGAACAGTTGGGCAGAGACCCAGTACTTC. As protein: CASSVNSWAETQYF.

This sequence joins TRBV5-6 and TRBJ1-2; TRBD1 aligns across 9 bases. There are 14 residues in the CDR3. V trimming: 4 bases; J trimming: 7 bases; junction bases outside the gene matches: 8. Per the germline V gene, CDR1 is SGHDT and CDR2 is YYEEEE. This chain's CDR3 is CASSLGTGIAGYTF. In nucleotides, the CDR3 is TGTGCCAGCAGCCTCGGGACAGGGATTGCTGGCTACACCTTC.

In its sample, this clone was seen a few times. The chain recombines TRBV6-4 with TRBJ2-3; D possibly corresponds to TRBD1 (6 bases). This CDR3 contains 14 residues. Looked up from germline, CDR1 is MRHNA and CDR2 is SNTAGT. The V end lost 3 bases, the J end lost 0 bases, and 7 bases lay between the germline ends. Here the CDR3 reads CASSEGASTDTQYF. The CDR3 DNA reads TGTGCCAGCAGTGAGGGGGCTAGCACAGATACGCAGTATTTT.

The rearrangement uses TRBV5-5 and TRBJ2-7; TRBD2 might be the D (5 bases). The V end was cut by 4 bases, the J end by 3 bases, with 11 bases between. Germline CDR1 and CDR2: SGHKS and YYEKEE (reference sequence). The CDR3 covers 13 residues. The CDR3 loop reads CASSRDTNYEQYF. The DNA of the CDR3 is TGTGCCAGCAGCCGGGATACCAACTACGAGCAGTACTTC.

The chain employs TRBV2 and TRBJ2-5, with TRBD2 identical over 7 bases. This CDR3 has 14 residues. J gave up 3 bases and V 4 bases, and 5 bases lay outside the gene matches. In germline, CDR1 is SNHLY, CDR2 FYNNEI. The CDR3 loop is CASSVLRGKETQYF. Written as DNA, the CDR3 is TGTGCCAGCAGTGTTCTGCGGGGGAAAGAGACCCAGTACTTC.

The chain recombines TRBV9 with TRBJ1-2; D unresolved. The V end was cut by 0 bases, the J end by 5 bases, with 14 bases between. The germline V gene has CDR1 SGDLS and CDR2 YYNGEE. The CDR3 has 15 residues. The DNA of the CDR3 is TGTGCCAGCAGCGTAGCTAACCTCGACCCTTATGGCTACACCTTC. Its protein product is CASSVANLDPYGYTF.

This clone was recorded a few times. This rearrangement joins TRBV4-3 to TRBJ1-6; D remains unclear. The length of the CDR3 is 15 residues. Germline-derived CDR1 and CDR2 are LGHNA and YSLEER. V lost 3 bases, J lost 5 bases, and 11 bases lay in between. CDR3 nucleotide sequence: TGCGCCAGCAGCCAGATCCTCACCCATAATTCACCCCTCCACTTT. Translating it yields CASSQILTHNSPLHF.